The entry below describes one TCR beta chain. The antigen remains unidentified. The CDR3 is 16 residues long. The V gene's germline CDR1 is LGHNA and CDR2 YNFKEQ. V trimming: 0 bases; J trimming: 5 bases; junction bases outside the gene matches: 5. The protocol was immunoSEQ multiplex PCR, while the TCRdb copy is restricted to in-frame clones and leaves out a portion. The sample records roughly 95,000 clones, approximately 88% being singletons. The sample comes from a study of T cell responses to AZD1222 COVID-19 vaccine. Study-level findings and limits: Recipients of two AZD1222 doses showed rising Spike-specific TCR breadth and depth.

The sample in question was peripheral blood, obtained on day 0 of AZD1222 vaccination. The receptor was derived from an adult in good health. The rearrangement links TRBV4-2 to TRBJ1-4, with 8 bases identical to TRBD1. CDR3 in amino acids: CASSQDPRTGNEKLFF. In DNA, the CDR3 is TGTGCCAGCAGCCAAGATCCAAGGACAGGGAATGAAAAACTGTTTTTT.